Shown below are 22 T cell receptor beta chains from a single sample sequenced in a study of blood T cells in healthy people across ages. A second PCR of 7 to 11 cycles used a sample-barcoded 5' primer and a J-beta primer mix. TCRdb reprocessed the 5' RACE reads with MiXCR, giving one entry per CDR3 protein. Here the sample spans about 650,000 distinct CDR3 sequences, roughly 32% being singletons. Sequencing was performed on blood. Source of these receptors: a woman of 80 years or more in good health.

CDR3 DNA: TGTGCCACCAGCAGACCCGGACAGGTAACCGGGGAGCTGTTTTTT. Translation: CATSRPGQVTGELFF. The rearrangement uses TRBV15 and TRBJ2-2; 7 bases line up with TRBD1. CDR3 size: 15 residues. The trim removed 2 bases at V and 5 bases at J, leaving 5 bases unmatched. Germline V lookup: CDR1 LNHNV, CDR2 YYDKDF (reference sequence).

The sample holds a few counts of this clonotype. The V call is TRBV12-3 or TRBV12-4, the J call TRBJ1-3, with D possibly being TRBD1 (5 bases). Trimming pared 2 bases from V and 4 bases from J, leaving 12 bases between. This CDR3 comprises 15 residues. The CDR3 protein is CASSLPGGSGNTIYF. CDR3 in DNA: TGTGCCAGCAGTTTACCTGGGGGGTCCGGAAACACCATATATTTT.

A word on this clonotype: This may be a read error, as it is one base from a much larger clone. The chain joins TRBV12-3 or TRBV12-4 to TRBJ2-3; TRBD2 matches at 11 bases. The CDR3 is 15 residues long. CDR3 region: CASSSASGGTDAQYF. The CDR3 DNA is TGTGCCAGCAGTTCGGCTAGCGGGGGGACAGATGCGCAGTATTTT.

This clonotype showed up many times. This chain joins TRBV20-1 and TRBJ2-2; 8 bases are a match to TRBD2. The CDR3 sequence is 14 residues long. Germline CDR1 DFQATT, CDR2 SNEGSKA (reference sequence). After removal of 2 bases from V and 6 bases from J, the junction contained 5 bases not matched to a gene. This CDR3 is CSARTGTRAGELFF. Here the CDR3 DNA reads TGCAGTGCTAGAACCGGGACTAGGGCCGGGGAGCTGTTTTTT.

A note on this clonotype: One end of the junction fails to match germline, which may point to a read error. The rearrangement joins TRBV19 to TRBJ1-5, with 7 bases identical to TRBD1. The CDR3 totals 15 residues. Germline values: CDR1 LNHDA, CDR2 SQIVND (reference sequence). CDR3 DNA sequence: TGCGCCAGTAGTATTGGACAGGCCTACAATCAGCCCCAGCATTTT. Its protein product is CASSIGQAYNQPQHF.

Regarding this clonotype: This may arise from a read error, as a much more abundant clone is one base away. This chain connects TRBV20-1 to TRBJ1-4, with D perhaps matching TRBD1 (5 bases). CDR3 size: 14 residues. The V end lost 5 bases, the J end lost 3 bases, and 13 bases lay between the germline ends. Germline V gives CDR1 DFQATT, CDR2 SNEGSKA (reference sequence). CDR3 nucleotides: TGCAGTGCTCCCCCGAGACAGCCTAATGAAAAACTGTTTTTT. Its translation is CSAPPRQPNEKLFF.

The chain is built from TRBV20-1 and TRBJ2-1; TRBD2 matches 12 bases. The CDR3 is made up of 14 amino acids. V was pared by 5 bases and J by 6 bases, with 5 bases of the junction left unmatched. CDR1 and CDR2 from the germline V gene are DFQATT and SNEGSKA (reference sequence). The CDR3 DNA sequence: TGCAGTGCTCCGGCGACTAGCGGGAGCAATGAGCAGTTCTTC. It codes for CSAPATSGSNEQFF.

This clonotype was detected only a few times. CDR3 loop: CASSLATGAVQPQHF. The CDR3 DNA follows: TGTGCCAGCAGCTTAGCCACGGGGGCGGTGCAGCCCCAGCATTTT. The rearrangement joins TRBV7-2 to TRBJ1-5; D might be TRBD1 (6 bases). The CDR3 has 15 residues. V was pared by 0 bases and J by 7 bases, with 13 bases between. CDR1 and CDR2 from the germline V gene are SGHTA and FQGNSA.

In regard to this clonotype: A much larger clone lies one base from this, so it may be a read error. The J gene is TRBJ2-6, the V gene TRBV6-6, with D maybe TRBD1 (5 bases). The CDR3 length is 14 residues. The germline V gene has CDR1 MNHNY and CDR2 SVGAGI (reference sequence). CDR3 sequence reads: CASHRSSGANVRTF. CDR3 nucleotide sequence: TGTGCCAGCCATAGGAGCTCTGGGGCCAACGTCCGGACTTTC.

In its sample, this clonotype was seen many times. The CDR3 DNA sequence: TGTGCCACGCGGTTTGGACCAAATTCACCCCTCCACTTT. The encoded protein is CATRFGPNSPLHF. This sequence joins TRBV6-1 and TRBJ1-6; D is uncertain. Germline loops: CDR1 MNHNS, CDR2 SASEGT. The V end was cut by 10 bases, the J end by 7 bases, with 14 bases between. This CDR3 contains 13 residues.

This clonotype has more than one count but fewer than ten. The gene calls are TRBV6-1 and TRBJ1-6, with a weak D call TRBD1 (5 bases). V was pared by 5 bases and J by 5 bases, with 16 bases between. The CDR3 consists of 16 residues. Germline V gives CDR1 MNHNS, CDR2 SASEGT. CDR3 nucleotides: TGTGCCAGCAGTCCACACTCCGGGACCGATAATTCACCCCTCCACTTT. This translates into CASSPHSGTDNSPLHF.

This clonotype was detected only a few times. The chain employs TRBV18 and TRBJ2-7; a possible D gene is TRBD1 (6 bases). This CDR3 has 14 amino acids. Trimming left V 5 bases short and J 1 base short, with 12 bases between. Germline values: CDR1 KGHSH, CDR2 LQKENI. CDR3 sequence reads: CASSSPDRSYEQYF. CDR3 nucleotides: TGTGCCAGCTCATCGCCGGACAGATCCTACGAGCAGTACTTC.

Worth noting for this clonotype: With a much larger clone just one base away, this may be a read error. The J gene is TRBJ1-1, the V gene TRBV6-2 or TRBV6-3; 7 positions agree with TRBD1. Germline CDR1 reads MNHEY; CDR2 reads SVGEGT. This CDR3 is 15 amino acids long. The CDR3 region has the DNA TGTGTCAGCAGTATACAGGGGCGGTTTGGCACTGAAGCTTTCTTT. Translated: CVSSIQGRFGTEAFF.

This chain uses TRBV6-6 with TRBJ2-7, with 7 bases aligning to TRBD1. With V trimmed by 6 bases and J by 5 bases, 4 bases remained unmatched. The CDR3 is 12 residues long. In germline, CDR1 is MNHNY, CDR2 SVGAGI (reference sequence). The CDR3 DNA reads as TGTGCCAGCAGGACAGGGTCTGACGAGCAGTACTTC. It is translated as CASRTGSDEQYF.

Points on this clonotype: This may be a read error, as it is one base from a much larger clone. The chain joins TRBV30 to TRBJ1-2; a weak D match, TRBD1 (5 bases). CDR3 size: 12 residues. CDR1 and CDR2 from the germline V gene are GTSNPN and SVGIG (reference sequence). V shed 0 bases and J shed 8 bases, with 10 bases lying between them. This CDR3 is CAWSVGRGGYTF. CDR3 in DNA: TGTGCCTGGAGTGTGGGGCGCGGGGGCTACACCTTC.

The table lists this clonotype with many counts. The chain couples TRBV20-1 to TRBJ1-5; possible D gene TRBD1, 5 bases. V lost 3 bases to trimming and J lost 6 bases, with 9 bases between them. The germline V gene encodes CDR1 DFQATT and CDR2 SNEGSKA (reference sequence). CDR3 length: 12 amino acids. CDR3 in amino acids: CSARGPGQPQHF. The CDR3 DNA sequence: TGCAGTGCTAGGGGGCCCGGTCAGCCCCAGCATTTT.

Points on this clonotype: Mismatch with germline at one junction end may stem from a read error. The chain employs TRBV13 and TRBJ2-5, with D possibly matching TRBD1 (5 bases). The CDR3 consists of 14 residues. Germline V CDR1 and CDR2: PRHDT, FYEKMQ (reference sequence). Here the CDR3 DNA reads TGTGCCAGCAGCTTAGGGGCAGGGCAAGAGACCCGGTACTTC. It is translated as CASSLGAGQETRYF.

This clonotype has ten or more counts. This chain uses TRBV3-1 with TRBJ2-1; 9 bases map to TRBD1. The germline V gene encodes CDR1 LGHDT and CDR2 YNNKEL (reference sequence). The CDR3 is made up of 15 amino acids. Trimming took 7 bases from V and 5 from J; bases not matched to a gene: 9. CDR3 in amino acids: CASTSQGQGNNEQFF. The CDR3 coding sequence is TGTGCCAGCACCAGCCAGGGACAGGGAAACAATGAGCAGTTCTTC.

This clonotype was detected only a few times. The CDR3 DNA sequence: TGTGCCAGCAGGAACAGGGCTGCGAACACTGAAGCTTTCTTT. This sequence encodes CASRNRAANTEAFF. The V and J genes are TRBV4-2 and TRBJ1-1; tentative D call: TRBD1 (6 bases). Trimming shortened V by 6 bases and J by 1 base, and 12 bases separated the two germline ends. Germline lookup yields CDR1 LGHNA and CDR2 YNFKEQ. CDR3 length: 14 residues.

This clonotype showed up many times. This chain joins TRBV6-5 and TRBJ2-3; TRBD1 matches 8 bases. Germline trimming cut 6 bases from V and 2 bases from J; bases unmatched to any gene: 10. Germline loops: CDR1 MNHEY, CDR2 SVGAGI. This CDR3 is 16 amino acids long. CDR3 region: CASRDRVLANTDTQYF. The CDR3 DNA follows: TGTGCCAGCAGGGACAGGGTTCTGGCTAACACAGATACGCAGTATTTT.

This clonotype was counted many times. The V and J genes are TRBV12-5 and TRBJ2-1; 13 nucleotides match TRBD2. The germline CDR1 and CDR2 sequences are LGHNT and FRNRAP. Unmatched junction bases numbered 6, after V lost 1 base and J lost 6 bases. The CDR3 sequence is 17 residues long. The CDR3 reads CASGLAVLAGGSNEQFF. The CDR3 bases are TGTGCTAGTGGTTTGGCCGTACTAGCGGGGGGGTCCAATGAGCAGTTCTTC.

CDR3 sequence reads: CSASHGGTDMGTQYF. For the CDR3, the DNA is TGCAGTGCTAGTCATGGGGGGACAGACATGGGGACCCAGTACTTC. The chain uses TRBV20-1 and TRBJ2-7; weak D call: TRBD1 (7 bases). Matching the DNA end better, TRBJ2-5 makes the J call doubtful. Germline V gene data show CDR1 as DFQATT and CDR2 as SNEGSKA (reference sequence). CDR3 length: 15 residues.